This TCR beta chain was profiled in a study of cytomegalovirus exposure and HLA in healthy donors. A single count supports this clone. Its specificity is unknown. The PCR contained 60 Vbeta and 13 Jbeta primers. Study processing details: There were tens of millions of unique TCR beta chains by a later count, and 10 million to 12 million of them were shared. This table comes from immunoSEQ multiplex PCR, and its TCRdb copy is limited to in-frame clones, with some not included. That table furnishes V, J and clone size, whereas the DNA furnished D and trimming. The sample comprises approximately 160,000 clones, under 90% of which are singletons, and roughly 5.2% rests with the top ten. Trimming took 2 bases from V and 2 from J, leaving 4 bases between them. Germline V gene data show CDR1 as SNHLY and CDR2 as FYNNEI. This CDR3 comprises 12 residues. Points from the study as a whole: CMV serostatus was the sole immune exposure data available. The study assumed roughly uniform donor sequencing depth for presence/absence analyses.

The receptor was isolated from a man between 18 and 35 years old in good health and CMV-seronegative. The chain links TRBV2 to TRBJ2-7; D gene uncertain. Sequenced sample: PBMCs. CDR3 nucleotide sequence: TGTGCCAGCAGTGAACAGGCCTACGAGCAGTACTTC. It codes for CASSEQAYEQYF.